Listed below are T cell receptor beta chains from one sample, sequenced in a study of blood T cell repertoires in COVID-19. The assay was immunoSEQ multiplex PCR, and TCRdb's table has in-frame clones only and misses some. In the table there are around 70,000 clones, around 86% of which are singletons. The source material was peripheral blood. The receptors were gathered from a woman of 80 years or more with active or convalescent COVID-19. Both conserved end residues are part of each CDR3. Each record gives: CDR3 DNA, CDR3 protein, clone size, D gene, J gene, V gene. The D gene is left open where the match is weak. Clone size is given for some rows only: seen once, a few or many times, or a class if the clone is expanded.

TGTGCCACCAGCAGAGATCGGGGGGATGGAAACACCATATATTTT | CATSRDRGDGNTIYF | NA | NA | TRBJ1-3 | TRBV15
TGTGCCAGCCGAAGTGAGGGAGGACGGGTCCGTGGCTACACCTTC | CASRSEGGRVRGYTF | NA | NA | TRBJ1-2 | TRBV5-6
TGTGCCAGCAGTTCTGAGGGGGGACTAGGAACATACAATGAGCAGTTCTTC | CASSSEGGLGTYNEQFF | NA | TRBD2 | TRBJ2-1 | TRBV3-1/TRBV3-2
TGCAGCGTGTGGACAGGGTCCGATGAAAAACTGTTTTTT | CSVWTGSDEKLFF | NA | TRBD1 | TRBJ1-4 | TRBV29-1
TGTGCCAGTAGTACAGGGATAGTATACGAGCAGTACTTC | CASSTGIVYEQYF | NA | NA | TRBJ2-7 | TRBV19
TGCGCCAGCGCCACAGGGGGAAGTGAAAAACTGTTTTTT | CASATGGSEKLFF | NA | TRBD1 | TRBJ1-4 | TRBV4-1
TGCAGTGCTAGTCAGGGAAACTCCTACGAGCAGTACTTC | CSASQGNSYEQYF | NA | NA | TRBJ2-7 | TRBV20-1
TGCGCCAGCAGCCAGGACAGGATGAATGAAAAACTGTTTTTT | CASSQDRMNEKLFF | NA | TRBD1 | TRBJ1-4 | TRBV4-3
TGTGCCAGCAGCCAAGTTCGGGGATGGAGTGATGAAAAACTGTTTTTT | CASSQVRGWSDEKLFF | few | NA | TRBJ1-4 | TRBV4-2
TGTGCCAGCAGCTTGGCTATGACTAGCGGGGGTGCAGATACGCAGTATTTT | CASSLAMTSGGADTQYF | NA | TRBD2 | TRBJ2-3 | TRBV5-6
TGTGCCAGCTCACCACAGGGAGGGTTTAACTCACCCCTCCACTTT | CASSPQGGFNSPLHF | once | NA | TRBJ1-6 | TRBV18
TGTGCCAGCAGCTTAAAATCCCTCGCGCGGACAGGAAATCGAAGGGAGCTGTTTTTT | CASSLKSLARTGNRRELFF | NA | TRBD1 | TRBJ2-2 | TRBV7-2
TGTGCCAGCAGTTACGGGGGGTCGCGTAATTCACCCCTCCACTTT | CASSYGGSRNSPLHF | NA | NA | TRBJ1-6 | TRBV6-6
TGTGCCAGCTCACCACCGAATAGCGGGGTAGTCAATGAGCAGTTCTTC | CASSPPNSGVVNEQFF | NA | TRBD2 | TRBJ2-1 | TRBV18
TGCGCCAGCAGCTCTAATCGTAACTATGGCTACACCTTC | CASSSNRNYGYTF | NA | NA | TRBJ1-2 | TRBV4-1
TGCGCCAGCAGTTGGGGAAGCCAATCCCAGGGGAATGAGCAGTTCTTC | CASSWGSQSQGNEQFF | NA | NA | TRBJ2-1 | TRBV10-1
TGTGCCAGCAGCCGAATGACTAGAGGCTACGAGCAGTACTTC | CASSRMTRGYEQYF | NA | NA | TRBJ2-7 | TRBV3-1/TRBV3-2
TGTGCCTGGAGACTAGGGCCCAATCAGCCCCAGCATTTT | CAWRLGPNQPQHF | NA | NA | TRBJ1-5 | TRBV30
TGTGCCAGCAGCCCAAGGACTAGCGGGGGTGAGACCCAGTACTTC | CASSPRTSGGETQYF | NA | TRBD2 | TRBJ2-5 | TRBV9
TGCGCCAGCAGCTCGGGACAGACAACCAAGAACACCGGGGAGCTGTTTTTT | CASSSGQTTKNTGELFF | NA | TRBD1 | TRBJ2-2 | TRBV5-1
TGCGCCAGCAGCTTCGGGACTAGCGGGGGGCCGGGAGATACGCAGTATTTT | CASSFGTSGGPGDTQYF | NA | TRBD2 | TRBJ2-3 | TRBV5-1
TGTGCCAGCAGCCGCGAGATTCTAGGCAATGAGCAGTTCTTC | CASSREILGNEQFF | once | NA | TRBJ2-1 | TRBV11-1
TGTGCCAGCAGTGACCAAGGGGGATTCCAGCCCCAGCATTTT | CASSDQGGFQPQHF | NA | NA | TRBJ1-5 | TRBV2
TGTGCCAGCAGCTTAATGTCAGCGACTAACTATGGCTACACCTTC | CASSLMSATNYGYTF | NA | NA | TRBJ1-2 | TRBV7-2
TGTGCCAGTAGTGGGGGACAGGGATTGACCTCGCAGCATTTT | CASSGGQGLTSQHF | NA | TRBD1 | TRBJ1-5 | TRBV19
TGTGCCACCCTCTATTCCCCGGGAGGGGGCACCTTC | CATLYSPGGGTF | NA | NA | TRBJ1-2 | TRBV24-1
TGTGCCAGCAGCTTGAGGTCGGGGTTTGAGACCCAGTACTTC | CASSLRSGFETQYF | few | NA | TRBJ2-5 | TRBV5-8
TGCAGCGCAGCCCAGGGGGGAGGAACCACTGAAGCTTTCTTT | CSAAQGGGTTEAFF | NA | TRBD1 | TRBJ1-1 | TRBV29-1
TGTGCCAGCAGCCGCACAACACGGGGGGAGCAGTACTTC | CASSRTTRGEQYF | NA | NA | TRBJ2-7 | TRBV11-3
TGTGCCAGCAGCTTAACGTCGACTAGCTCCTACAATGAGCAGTTCTTC | CASSLTSTSSYNEQFF | once | NA | TRBJ2-1 | TRBV7-3
TGTGCCAGCCTAGGGACTACCATGTCAGATACGCAGTATTTT | CASLGTTMSDTQYF | NA | TRBD2 | TRBJ2-3 | TRBV6-6
TGTGCCAGCAGTGGTCGAGCAACTAATGAAAAACTGTTTTTT | CASSGRATNEKLFF | NA | NA | TRBJ1-4 | TRBV25-1
TGTGCCACCAGCAGAGATGCAGGCAACCTGAATTCACCCCTCCACTTT | CATSRDAGNLNSPLHF | NA | NA | TRBJ1-6 | TRBV15
TGTGCCAGCAGCGCCACGCGGCTACTACAAGAGACCCAGTACTTC | CASSATRLLQETQYF | NA | NA | TRBJ2-5 | TRBV3-1/TRBV3-2
TGTGCCAGCAGCTTAGCCCCAGCGGAGAACAATGAGCAGTTCTTC | CASSLAPAENNEQFF | NA | NA | TRBJ2-1 | TRBV7-2
TGTGCCAGCAGCCTACACCGGGACAGGGGGCGAAATGAGCAGTTCTTC | CASSLHRDRGRNEQFF | NA | TRBD1 | TRBJ2-1 | TRBV7-2
TGTGCCAGCAGTACAGGGGGTGGAGAAGCTTTCTTT | CASSTGGGEAFF | NA | TRBD1 | TRBJ1-1 | TRBV6-5
TGTGCCAGCAGTTACAGTGGAGGGGAGCAGTACTTC | CASSYSGGEQYF | NA | NA | TRBJ2-7 | TRBV6-5
TGTGCCAGCAGTCGGACAGGGGGGTCATATAATTCACCCCTCCACTTT | CASSRTGGSYNSPLHF | NA | TRBD1 | TRBJ1-6 | TRBV6-4
TGTGCCAGCCTCGGACAGAACACTGAAGCTTTCTTT | CASLGQNTEAFF | NA | NA | TRBJ1-1 | TRBV7-9
TGCGCCAGCAGACTCGGACTAGCCGTAGATACGCAGTATTTT | CASRLGLAVDTQYF | NA | TRBD2 | TRBJ2-3 | TRBV4-1
TGTGCCAGTAGTCCCCGGACTAGCGGGGAGACCCAGTACTTC | CASSPRTSGETQYF | NA | TRBD2 | TRBJ2-5 | TRBV19